These 24 T cell receptor beta chains came from one sample sequenced in a study of T cell changes during pregnancy in multiple sclerosis. The data were produced by immunoSEQ multiplex PCR, yet TCRdb's version contains in-frame clones alone and is incomplete. The table shows 70,000 or so clones, with 80% to 95% occurring only once. The source material was CD4+ T cells from peripheral blood mononuclear cells, sampled after pregnancy. The source of these receptors is a female donor with multiple sclerosis, enrolled in a pregnancy study.

The rearrangement uses TRBV19 and TRBJ2-1; 10 nucleotides agree with TRBD2. V lost 1 base, J lost 0 bases, and 3 bases stayed unmatched. CDR1 is LNHDA and CDR2 is SQIVND in the germline V gene (reference sequence). The CDR3 sequence is 17 residues long. CDR3 sequence: CASSIGLAGASYNEQFF. The CDR3 nucleotides read TGTGCCAGTAGTATAGGCCTAGCGGGGGCCTCCTACAATGAGCAGTTCTTC. The complete variable domain, with remaining parts taken from reference TRBV19 and TRBJ2-1, reads DGGITQSPKYLFRKEGQNVTLSCEQNLNHDAMYWYRQDPGQGLRLIYYSQIVNDFQKGDIAEGYSVSREKKESFPLTVTSAQKNPTAFYLCASSIGLAGASYNEQFFGPGTRLTVL.

This clone was seen only once. This chain links TRBV25-1 with TRBJ1-2; perhaps TRBD1 as D (5 bases). In germline, CDR1 is MGHDK, CDR2 SYGVNS. The V end was cut by 8 bases, the J end by 7 bases, with 17 bases between. The CDR3 runs 13 residues. CDR3 protein: CASGGGFGVGYTF. In DNA, the CDR3 is TGTGCCAGCGGGGGGGGATTTGGGGTTGGCTACACCTTC.

A single count supports this clone. This chain's CDR3 is CASSEGPRISGNTIYF. The CDR3 DNA reads TGTGCCAGCAGTGAAGGTCCCAGGATCTCTGGAAACACCATATATTTT. The genes are TRBV6-1 and TRBJ1-3; D remains ambiguous. This CDR3 contains 16 residues. CDR1 MNHNS and CDR2 SASEGT come from the germline V gene. The germline V and J ends were trimmed by 1 base and 0 bases, with 10 bases remaining between them.

The gene calls are TRBV4-2 and TRBJ2-1, with a possible D match to TRBD1 (5 bases). The CDR3 consists of 14 residues. V lost 4 bases and J lost 2, with 9 bases in between. CDR1 is LGHNA, CDR2 YNFKEQ, per germline. This CDR3 reads CASSLRVTYNEQFF. The CDR3 bases are TGTGCCAGCAGCCTCAGGGTAACCTACAATGAGCAGTTCTTC.

This chain links TRBV7-6 with TRBJ1-1; D is ambiguous. The CDR3 is made up of 14 amino acids. V lost 5 bases and J lost 0, with 10 bases in between. The germline gives CDR1 SGHVS, CDR2 FNYEAQ. This CDR3 reads CASSPQVLNTEAFF. The CDR3 DNA reads as TGTGCCAGCAGCCCCCAGGTCCTGAACACTGAAGCTTTCTTT.

This clone was seen a single time. This chain links TRBV2 with TRBJ1-2, with 9 bases aligning to TRBD1. The CDR3 length is 14 residues. After removal of 5 bases from V and 4 bases from J, the junction contained 5 bases not matched to a gene. Germline V CDR1 and CDR2: SNHLY, FYNNEI. For the CDR3, the DNA is TGTGCCAGCAGTCGGACAGGGGTGAGCTATGGCTACACCTTC. It encodes CASSRTGVSYGYTF.

The chain carries TRBV19 and TRBJ2-3; D may be TRBD2 (6 bases). V shed 1 base and J shed 4 bases, with 9 bases lying between them. Germline assignment: CDR1 LNHDA and CDR2 SQIVND (reference sequence). This CDR3 region has 14 residues. Here the CDR3 reads CASSIVGRPDTQYF. CDR3 DNA sequence: TGTGCCAGTAGTATAGTTGGGAGGCCAGATACGCAGTATTTT.

The CDR3 nucleotides read TGTGCCAGCAGTGCCTACAGGGGGCCGGGCAATCAGCCCCAGCATTTT. Protein: CASSAYRGPGNQPQHF. This chain uses TRBV27 with TRBJ1-5, with TRBD1 matching over 9 bases. Germline values: CDR1 MNHEY, CDR2 SMNVEV (reference sequence). Unmatched junction bases numbered 7, after V lost 5 bases and J lost 2 bases. CDR3 length: 16 residues.

The chain links TRBV25-1 to TRBJ2-1; 11 positions agree with TRBD2. The CDR3 is made up of 14 amino acids. The trim removed 5 bases at V and 8 bases at J, leaving 5 bases unmatched. Germline lookup yields CDR1 MGHDK and CDR2 SYGVNS. The CDR3 is CASSPLAGGDEQFF. The CDR3, as DNA: TGTGCCAGCAGTCCCTTAGCGGGGGGGGATGAGCAGTTCTTC.

The CDR3 loop reads CASRTGEILWYGYTF. The CDR3, as DNA: TGCGCCAGCAGAACAGGGGAGATTTTATGGTATGGCTACACCTTC. The gene calls are TRBV5-1 and TRBJ1-2, with 7 bases lining up with TRBD1. The CDR3 is 15 amino acids. The V segment lost 5 bases and the J segment 5 bases; nucleotides outside the gene matches: 12. CDR1 is SGHRS and CDR2 is YFSETQ in the germline V gene.

In this sample, this clone turned up once. The chain uses TRBV9 and TRBJ2-2, with TRBD2 as a possible D gene (6 bases). Trimming took off 0 bases at V and 7 bases at J, with 7 bases between the two ends. This CDR3 comprises 13 residues. The germline CDR1 and CDR2 sequences are SGDLS and YYNGEE. CDR3 in amino acids: CASSVVGGGELFF. DNA of the CDR3: TGTGCCAGCAGCGTAGTGGGGGGCGGGGAGCTGTTTTTT.

DNA for the CDR3: TGCGCCAGCAGCTCCGGGACAGTTTCAACTAATGAAAAACTGTTTTTT. Its protein product is CASSSGTVSTNEKLFF. The chain employs TRBV5-1 and TRBJ1-4; 7 nucleotides line up with TRBD1. The CDR3 consists of 16 residues. In germline, CDR1 is SGHRS, CDR2 YFSETQ. The junction had 5 bases not matched to a gene; V was cut back by 3 bases and J by 0 bases. The entire variable domain, with the rest obtained from reference TRBV5-1 and TRBJ1-4, is as follows: KAGVTQTPRYLIKTRGQQVTLSCSPISGHRSVSWYQQTPGQGLQFLFEYFSETQRNKGNFPGRFSGRQFSNSRSEMNVSTLELGDSALYLCASSSGTVSTNEKLFFGSGTQLSVL.

This clone was counted a few times. V gene TRBV2 combines with J gene TRBJ2-7, with TRBD1 matching 12 bases. V was pared by 6 bases and J by 6 bases, with 3 bases of the junction left unmatched. Germline V gene sequence: CDR1 SNHLY, CDR2 FYNNEI. CDR3 length equals 13 residues. The CDR3 DNA is TGTGCCAGCAGGGGACAGGGGGCCGGCGAGCAGTACTTC. Its translation is CASRGQGAGEQYF.

Written as DNA, the CDR3 is TGTGCCAGCAGGCGATATACGGGACTAGCATGGGAGACCCAGTACTTC. Protein: CASRRYTGLAWETQYF. The rearrangement links TRBV13 to TRBJ2-5; 9 bases are a match to TRBD2. Germline values: CDR1 PRHDT, CDR2 FYEKMQ (reference sequence). CDR3 size: 16 residues. Trimming took 6 bases from V and 5 from J; bases not matched to a gene: 13.

The rearrangement links TRBV11-3 to TRBJ2-3, with TRBD1 matching 8 bases. V lost 1 base and J lost 3; bases outside the gene matches: 0. CDR3 length equals 14 residues. Germline loops: CDR1 SGHNT, CDR2 YENEEA. The CDR3 coding sequence is TGTGCCAGCAGCTTAGGACAGGGGACAGATACGCAGTATTTT. This codes for CASSLGQGTDTQYF.

The V gene is TRBV18, the J gene TRBJ1-1; D not resolved. CDR3 length equals 14 residues. V lost 4 bases and J lost 0, with 9 bases in between. Germline CDR1 and CDR2: KGHSH and LQKENI. CDR3 loop: CASSLRVLNTEAFF. CDR3 bases: TGTGCCAGCTCACTCCGGGTTTTGAACACTGAAGCTTTCTTT.

This clone was found a few times. The gene calls are TRBV9 and TRBJ1-1; 7 bases map to TRBD1. J gave up 11 bases and V 0 bases, and 7 bases lay outside the gene matches. The CDR3 totals 13 residues. Germline V lookup: CDR1 SGDLS, CDR2 YYNGEE. In DNA form, the CDR3 reads TGTGCCAGCAGCGTAGCTACAGGGGCGCAGGCTTTCTTT. It is translated as CASSVATGAQAFF.

This chain uses TRBV7-3 with TRBJ1-1; D unresolved. This CDR3 has 14 residues. The V end was cut by 6 bases, the J end by 1 base, with 12 bases between. Per the germline V gene, CDR1 is SGHTA and CDR2 is FQGTGA. CDR3 coding DNA: TGTGCCAGCAGACCCACCTCAGAGAACACTGAAGCTTTCTTT. Translated, it gives CASRPTSENTEAFF.

This chain links TRBV19 with TRBJ2-3, with 7 bases that match TRBD2. Germline assignment: CDR1 LNHDA and CDR2 SQIVND (reference sequence). CDR3 length equals 17 residues. V gave up 4 bases and J gave up 4 bases; unmatched junction bases: 14. The CDR3 loop reads CASSKLARAGRSDTQYF. In DNA, the CDR3 is TGTGCCAGTAGTAAGCTGGCAAGAGCGGGAAGATCAGATACGCAGTATTTT.

The V call is TRBV27, the J call TRBJ2-7, with 9 bases that match TRBD2. Trimming removed 8 bases from V and 5 bases from J; junction bases left unmatched: 10. CDR1 is MNHEY and CDR2 is SMNVEV in the germline V gene (reference sequence). The length of the CDR3 is 14 residues. Here the CDR3 DNA reads TGTGCCAGCGCCCCGGGACTAGCTAAAGACGAGCAGTACTTC. Its translation is CASAPGLAKDEQYF.

The chain uses TRBV20-1 and TRBJ1-2; D gene unclear. The germline V gene has CDR1 DFQATT and CDR2 SNEGSKA (reference sequence). Trimming left V 8 bases short and J 5 bases short, with 12 bases between. This CDR3 has 11 amino acids. The CDR3 DNA reads as TGCAGTTCCCGGGGTCTGTATGGCTACACCTTC. Translated: CSSRGLYGYTF.

The genes are TRBV27 and TRBJ2-5; a weak D match, TRBD1 (5 bases). V gave up 8 bases and J gave up 2 bases, with 15 bases separating them. Looked up from germline, CDR1 is MNHEY and CDR2 is SMNVEV (reference sequence). The CDR3 contains 14 residues. CDR3 in amino acids: CASGQRQSQETQYF. CDR3 sequence (DNA): TGTGCCAGCGGCCAACGACAGTCTCAAGAGACCCAGTACTTC.

This clone was found once. The chain employs TRBV6-1 and TRBJ1-1; D uncertain. The length of the CDR3 is 17 residues. Germline V gene lookup returns CDR1 MNHNS and CDR2 SASEGT. V lost 2 bases to trimming and J lost 5 bases, with 21 bases between them. In DNA, the CDR3 is TGTGCCAGCAGTGAAAATCTTATAGTGAGAGTTTTGACTGAAGCTTTCTTT. Translation gives CASSENLIVRVLTEAFF.

A single count supports this clone. This chain links TRBV2 with TRBJ2-2; perhaps TRBD1 as D (6 bases). The CDR3 runs to 15 residues. Trimming took off 9 bases at V and 6 bases at J, with 20 bases between the two ends. Germline CDR1 SNHLY, CDR2 FYNNEI. CDR3 sequence reads: CASLFWAGEAGELFF. The CDR3 nucleotides are TGTGCCAGTCTTTTTTGGGCAGGGGAAGCCGGGGAGCTGTTTTTT.